This T cell receptor beta chain was sequenced in a study of a mutant IDH1 vaccine in newly diagnosed glioma. On the study more broadly: Treated patients showed a male proportion of around 62%, a female proportion of roughly 38%, and a mean age of 40.4 years. Beforehand, treatment had been radiotherapy, temozolomide, or both; the majority received both. Study findings and constraints: Shifts in the top peripheral T cell clonotypes seemed unrelated to pseudoprogression.

This table comes from immunoSEQ multiplex PCR, and its TCRdb copy is limited to in-frame clones, with some not included. The sample includes 60,000 to 85,000 clones, 75% to 85% of them seen just once. With regard to this clone: The antigen is undetermined.

Stated time point: baseline, week 1 (first vaccination visit). The treatment was: pre-vaccination baseline after standard-of-care therapy. This TCR was recovered from a man between 50 and 59 years old with glioma. This sample comprised PBMCs, obtained from a glioma patient treated with radiotherapy, temozolomide or both.

As DNA, the CDR3 is TGCGCCAGCAGCCAAGATCCAGTTGTTAGGGGCTCCTACGAGCAGTACTTC. Residues: CASSQDPVVRGSYEQYF. J is TRBJ2-7 and V is TRBV4-1; tentative D call: TRBD1 (5 bases). This CDR3 comprises 17 residues. Trimming cost V 0 bases and J 0 bases, with 15 bases left between them. Germline loops: CDR1 MGHRA, CDR2 YSYEKL.